This T cell receptor (beta chain) was recovered during a study of cytomegalovirus exposure and HLA in healthy donors. Overall study findings and caveats: A later analysis, which compared TCR beta chains of equal frequency, found the HLA-associated ones more clonally expanded. A prior analysis recorded that most TCR beta V segments were productive about 90% or about 30% of the time.

Though nominally healthy at sampling, donors likely had unrecorded immune exposures. PCR involved 60 Vbeta and 13 Jbeta primers. Data came from immunoSEQ multiplex PCR; TCRdb stores just in-frame clones and leaves some out. The sample has approximately 67,000 clones; approximately 90% are singletons. The CDR3 has 15 residues. Germline loops: CDR1 SGHDN, CDR2 FVKESK. V shed 5 bases, J shed 3 bases, and the junction held 4 bases outside the gene matches. Note on this clone: What it binds is unknown.

The J gene is TRBJ2-5, the V gene TRBV14, with 12 bases fitting TRBD2. Sequencing was carried out using PBMCs. This sequence was found in a woman in her twenties or thirties in good health and CMV-seropositive. As DNA, the CDR3 is TGTGCCAGCAGCACCCGGACTAGCGGGGAAGAGACCCAGTACTTC. This translates into CASSTRTSGEETQYF. Full variable domain (rest looked up from reference TRBV14 and TRBJ2-5): EAGVTQFPSHSVIEKGQTVTLRCDPISGHDNLYWYRRVMGKEIKFLLHFVKESKQDESGMPNNRFLAERTGGTYSTLKVQPAELEDSGVYFCASSTRTSGEETQYFGPGTRLLVL.